The 2 T cell receptor beta chains below all came from one sample that was sequenced in a study of cytomegalovirus exposure and HLA in healthy donors. Here immunoSEQ multiplex PCR was the method, and the copy in TCRdb shows in-frame clones only, minus some. Among some 230,000 clones, just over 90% were seen once, and the ten largest hold 1% to 1.2%. What was sequenced was PBMCs. The receptors originated from a young woman in good health and CMV-seronegative.

This clone was found once. V and J are TRBV27 and TRBJ1-1; no reliable D call. Trimming cost V 0 bases and J 4 bases, with 9 bases left between them. CDR3 size: 14 residues. Germline V gene data show CDR1 as MNHEY and CDR2 as SMNVEV (reference sequence). The CDR3 coding sequence is TGTGCCAGCAGTTTATCCGCTGGGAGCACTGAAGCTTTCTTT. It encodes CASSLSAGSTEAFF.

The count of this clone is one. V and J are TRBV4-1 and TRBJ1-3, with 7 nucleotides matching TRBD1. V gave up 2 bases and J gave up 2 bases; unmatched junction bases: 12. Germline loops: CDR1 MGHRA, CDR2 YSYEKL. CDR3 length: 18 amino acids. The CDR3 is CASSQQKQQGITGNTIYF. The CDR3 DNA follows: TGCGCCAGCAGCCAACAGAAACAACAGGGGATCACTGGAAACACCATATATTTT.